This passage covers 27 T cell receptor beta chains from one sample sequenced in a study of identical twins. From the 5' RACE reads, TCRdb called clonotypes with MiXCR, one entry per CDR3 protein. Of 1.5 million or so distinct CDR3 sequences in the sample, under 35% were seen once. Input material: cord blood. These receptors were taken from a newborn girl in good health.

J is TRBJ2-1 and V is TRBV12-3 or TRBV12-4; 8 bases are shared with TRBD2. The end of the DNA aligns better with TRBJ2-7, so the J call may be wrong. The CDR3 covers 15 residues. CDR3 nucleotides: TGTGCCAGCACCCTAACTCCGGGACTAGTGGTTGAGCAGTACTTC. Translating it yields CASTLTPGLVVEQYF.

The chain uses TRBV18 and TRBJ2-5; D unclear. The CDR3 spans 16 residues. From germline, CDR1 is KGHSH and CDR2 LQKENI. The V gene lost 4 bases and the J gene lost 1 base, with 16 bases spanning the gap. The CDR3 nucleotides are TGTGCCAGCTCACAGAAGATTGGTGTAACCCAAGAGACCCAGTACTTC. This gives the protein CASSQKIGVTQETQYF. The variable domain in full, with the rest retrieved from reference TRBV18 and TRBJ2-5, is NAGVMQNPRHLVRRRGQEARLRCSPMKGHSHVYWYRQLPEEGLKFMVYLQKENIIDESGMPKERFSAEFPKEGPSILRIQQVVRGDSAAYFCASSQKIGVTQETQYFGPGTRLLVL.

The chain employs TRBV18 and TRBJ2-7, with a tentative D call TRBD2 (6 bases). V lost 6 bases to trimming and J lost 0 bases, with 18 bases between them. The CDR3 has 16 residues. Per the germline V gene, CDR1 is KGHSH and CDR2 is LQKENI. Written as DNA, the CDR3 is TGTGCCAGCTCCCAACCCGGGACTTCTCGCTCCTACGAGCAGTACTTC. This gives the protein CASSQPGTSRSYEQYF.

The V gene is TRBV20-1, the J gene TRBJ2-3; TRBD2 agrees at 8 bases. Per the germline V gene, CDR1 is DFQATT and CDR2 is SNEGSKA (reference sequence). The CDR3 extends over 17 amino acids. V lost 7 bases and J lost 6; bases outside the gene matches: 21. This CDR3 reads CSVSPSIWRGARDTQYF. CDR3 sequence (DNA): TGCAGTGTCAGCCCCTCTATTTGGCGGGGGGCCCGGGATACGCAGTATTTT.

The V gene is TRBV11-2, the J gene TRBJ2-2, with D unclear. The CDR3 has 15 residues. The germline CDR1 and CDR2 sequences are SGHAT and FQNNGV. The V gene lost 3 bases and the J gene lost 2 bases, with 10 bases spanning the gap. This CDR3 is CASSLDPVNTGELFF. Written as DNA, the CDR3 is TGTGCCAGCAGCTTGGATCCAGTAAACACCGGGGAGCTGTTTTTT. The full variable domain, with the rest looked up from reference TRBV11-2 and TRBJ2-2, is EAGVAQSPRYKIIEKRQSVAFWCNPISGHATLYWYQQILGQGPKLLIQFQNNGVVDDSQLPKDRFSAERLKGVDSTLKIQPAKLEDSAVYLCASSLDPVNTGELFFGEGSRLTVL.

This clonotype was counted between two and nine times. The chain couples TRBV10-3 to TRBJ2-3; D perhaps matches TRBD1 (6 bases). Trimming removed 2 bases at V and 4 bases at J, with 13 bases between. The length of the CDR3 is 15 residues. Germline V CDR1 and CDR2: ENHRY, SYGVKD. This CDR3 reads CAISEATGGADTQYF. The DNA of the CDR3 is TGTGCCATCAGTGAGGCGACTGGGGGCGCAGATACGCAGTATTTT.

The CDR3 DNA sequence: TGTGCCAGCAGCGTCAGCGGGGGGTACAATGAGCAGTACTTC. It is translated as CASSVSGGYNEQYF. The chain joins TRBV9 to TRBJ2-1; 9 nucleotides match TRBD2. The J call may be faulty, since TRBJ2-7 better matches the DNA end. CDR1 is SGDLS and CDR2 is YYNGEE in the germline V gene. The length of the CDR3 is 14 residues.

This clonotype was counted many times. The V and J genes are TRBV11-2 and TRBJ2-4; weak D call: TRBD1 (5 bases). The V end was cut by 7 bases, the J end by 0 bases, with 22 bases between. The V gene's germline CDR1 is SGHAT and CDR2 FQNNGV. The CDR3 extends over 18 amino acids. The CDR3, as DNA: TGTGCCAGCACAACATTGGGCAGGGTGGCCCTAGCCAAAAACATTCAGTACTTC. The encoded protein is CASTTLGRVALAKNIQYF.

The J gene is TRBJ2-5, the V gene TRBV5-1; TRBD1 agrees at 7 bases. This CDR3 has 15 amino acids. In germline, CDR1 is SGHRS, CDR2 YFSETQ. V lost 0 bases and J lost 2; bases outside the gene matches: 4. The CDR3, as DNA: TGCGCCAGCAGCTTGGAGTCAGGGGGTCAAGAGACCCAGTACTTC. It is translated as CASSLESGGQETQYF.

The rearrangement uses TRBV20-1 and TRBJ2-5; TRBD2 matches at 12 bases. The CDR3 sequence is 17 residues long. Germline CDR1 is DFQATT and CDR2 is SNEGSKA (reference sequence). V lost 3 bases, J lost 0 bases, and 8 bases stayed unmatched. In DNA, the CDR3 is TGCAGTGCTAGGGGCGGACTAGCGGGAACGTACCAAGAGACCCAGTACTTC. Translation: CSARGGLAGTYQETQYF.

The chain joins TRBV4-1 to TRBJ1-2, with 7 bases lining up with TRBD1. Unmatched junction bases numbered 5, after V lost 1 base and J lost 0 bases. Germline CDR1 and CDR2: MGHRA and YSYEKL. The CDR3 is made up of 16 amino acids. The CDR3 is CASSQVYGTANYGYTF. CDR3 nucleotides: TGCGCCAGCAGCCAAGTCTACGGGACAGCTAACTATGGCTACACCTTC.

This clonotype was recorded a few times. CDR3 in DNA: TGTGCCAGCAGCTTAGACCTCAGGCTCGGGAGAGGAGCCACAGATACGCAGTATTTT. Protein product: CASSLDLRLGRGATDTQYF. The chain uses TRBV11-2 and TRBJ2-3; the D gene is possibly TRBD2 (6 bases). The CDR3 contains 19 residues. Trimming cost V 0 bases and J 2 bases, with 21 bases left between them. The germline V gene encodes CDR1 SGHAT and CDR2 FQNNGV.

This clonotype was seen a single time. The genes are TRBV12-3 or TRBV12-4 and TRBJ2-3; 7 bases agree with TRBD1. The V gene end was trimmed by 6 bases and the J gene end by 0 bases; junction bases not matched to a gene: 6. This CDR3 has 15 residues. The CDR3 DNA sequence: TGTGCCAGCAGCCAAACAGGGGCTAGCACAGATACGCAGTATTTT. Its protein product is CASSQTGASTDTQYF.

This clonotype was found a few times. V gene TRBV20-1 combines with J gene TRBJ2-7; D is perhaps TRBD1 (5 bases). Germline V gives CDR1 DFQATT, CDR2 SNEGSKA (reference sequence). CDR3 size: 16 residues. V dropped 6 bases and J dropped 0 bases, with 21 bases sitting between them. CDR3 DNA sequence: TGCAGTGCCACCCGGGTCAGGGAACCCAGCTCCTACGAGCAGTACTTC. This sequence encodes CSATRVREPSSYEQYF.

This clonotype turned up a few times. The chain has TRBV7-2 and TRBJ2-3; D uncertain. V lost 1 base and J lost 4, with 12 bases in between. CDR3 size: 15 residues. Germline-derived CDR1 and CDR2 are SGHTA and FQGNSA. The CDR3 spells CASSLVATSADTQYF. CDR3 in DNA: TGTGCCAGCAGCTTAGTCGCGACCTCGGCAGATACGCAGTATTTT.

This clonotype occurred a few times. The gene calls are TRBV7-9 and TRBJ2-1; perhaps D is TRBD1 or TRBD2 (5 bases each). Trimming took off 2 bases at V and 10 bases at J, with 18 bases between the two ends. This CDR3 comprises 15 residues. Germline V CDR1 and CDR2: SEHNR, FQNEAQ (reference sequence). As DNA, the CDR3 is TGTGCCAGCAGCTTATACGGTGGGGACCTATCCGAGCAGTTCTTC. Protein product: CASSLYGGDLSEQFF.

The chain carries TRBV6-1 and TRBJ2-7, with 7 nucleotides matching TRBD2. This CDR3 has 14 amino acids. V dropped 0 bases and J dropped 6; count of bases not matched to a gene: 5. The germline CDR1 and CDR2 sequences are MNHNS and SASEGT. In DNA, the CDR3 is TGTGCCAGCAGTGAAGCCGGACTAGGTAGCGAGCAGTACTTC. Encoded protein: CASSEAGLGSEQYF.

The chain has TRBV20-1 and TRBJ2-1; D remains unclear. The CDR3 is 16 amino acids. V was trimmed by 3 bases and J by 5 bases, leaving 20 bases between them. Germline V lookup: CDR1 DFQATT, CDR2 SNEGSKA (reference sequence). The CDR3 spells CSASGSRGPINNEQFF. The CDR3 DNA sequence: TGCAGTGCTAGTGGTTCCCGCGGTCCTATTAACAATGAGCAGTTCTTC.

DNA for the CDR3: TGTGCCACCAGTGACCCCACGGACAGAGAGACCCAGTACTTC. It specifies CATSDPTDRETQYF. The V and J genes are TRBV24-1 and TRBJ2-5, with a tentative D call TRBD1 (6 bases). V lost 4 bases, J lost 4 bases, and 12 bases lay in between. This CDR3 contains 14 residues. Germline V lookup: CDR1 KGHDR, CDR2 SFDVKD.

This clonotype was seen more than once but under ten times. The CDR3 reads CASSLTQGAVYNEQFF. CDR3 DNA: TGTGCCAGCAGCCTCACCCAGGGGGCGGTCTACAATGAGCAGTTCTTC. This chain connects TRBV3-1 to TRBJ2-1, with TRBD1 matching over 8 bases. V lost 4 bases to trimming and J lost 3 bases; unmatched junction nucleotides: 8. CDR1 and CDR2 from the germline V gene are LGHDT and YNNKEL (reference sequence). This CDR3 is built from 16 residues.

This chain connects TRBV10-1 to TRBJ2-4; maybe TRBD1 (6 bases). CDR3 length: 13 amino acids. Germline CDR1 WNHNN, CDR2 SYGVQD (reference sequence). Trimming shortened V by 4 bases and J by 6 bases, and 10 bases separated the two germline ends. The CDR3 DNA reads as TGCGCCAGCAGTGCCGGGACAAGAAACATTCAGTACTTC. The encoded protein is CASSAGTRNIQYF.

This sequence joins TRBV6-5 and TRBJ2-3; 14 positions match TRBD2. V lost 4 bases and J lost 2; bases outside the gene matches: 17. This CDR3 has 21 residues. CDR1 is MNHEY, CDR2 SVGAGI, per germline. The CDR3 nucleotides read TGTGCCAGCAGTTCCTACCGACAGCCGGGACTAGCGGGGGCTGTCACAGATACGCAGTATTTT. It is translated as CASSSYRQPGLAGAVTDTQYF.

This clonotype was detected only a few times. The V gene is TRBV20-1, the J gene TRBJ2-3; the D gene is possibly TRBD1 (6 bases). This CDR3 is built from 17 residues. V gave up 3 bases and J gave up 1 base, with 20 bases separating them. Germline V gives CDR1 DFQATT, CDR2 SNEGSKA (reference sequence). DNA of the CDR3: TGCAGTGCTAGTCGCCGCAAGGGGGTGAGAGGCACAGATACGCAGTATTTT. Translating it yields CSASRRKGVRGTDTQYF.

This CDR3 reads CASSVKGDSANYGYTF. CDR3 nucleotides: TGTGCCAGCAGTGTGAAGGGGGACAGTGCCAACTATGGCTACACCTTC. This chain connects TRBV6-1 to TRBJ1-2; 7 bases map to TRBD1. J lost 2 bases, V lost 4 bases, and 10 bases had no gene match. CDR1 and CDR2 (germline): MNHNS, SASEGT. The CDR3 sequence is 16 residues long.

This clonotype came up a few times. The chain carries TRBV20-1 and TRBJ2-7; possible D gene TRBD2, 6 bases. With 2 bases removed from V and 6 bases from J, the gap between germline ends came to 14 bases. Germline CDR1 and CDR2: DFQATT and SNEGSKA (reference sequence). The CDR3 runs to 13 residues. CDR3 amino acids: CSARRLVALEQYF. CDR3 bases: TGCAGTGCTAGACGACTAGTTGCCCTCGAGCAGTACTTC.

This clonotype appeared a single time. The CDR3 nucleotides are TGTGCCAGCAGCTTACGCTCGGGGGCTCGGCAGCCCCAGCATTTT. Translating it yields CASSLRSGARQPQHF. The chain is built from TRBV7-2 and TRBJ1-5, with D possibly being TRBD1 (6 bases). CDR1 is SGHTA and CDR2 is FQGNSA in the germline V gene. Deletions cut 2 bases from V and 7 bases from J, with 15 bases between. The CDR3 is made up of 15 amino acids.

This chain uses TRBV6-6 with TRBJ2-1, with D possibly being TRBD1 or TRBD2 (5 bases each). CDR3 length equals 15 residues. In germline, CDR1 is MNHNY, CDR2 SVGAGI (reference sequence). Trimming took off 8 bases at V and 5 bases at J, with 19 bases between the two ends. CDR3 sequence reads: CASGDRQRGHNEQFF. The CDR3 nucleotides are TGTGCCAGCGGCGATAGGCAACGGGGCCACAATGAGCAGTTCTTC.